Below, 7 T cell receptor beta chains from the same sample are listed, as sequenced in a study of cytomegalovirus exposure and HLA in healthy donors. The study ran its PCR with 60 Vbeta and 13 Jbeta primers. Measured with immunoSEQ multiplex PCR; TCRdb has only the in-frame clones, and not every one. The profile shows under 80,000 clones, roughly 75% of them singletons. The sample was PBMCs. The receptors were gathered from a woman aged 30 to 39 in good health and CMV-seronegative.

The chain has TRBV6-6 and TRBJ2-7; the D gene is possibly TRBD2 (5 bases). Germline values: CDR1 MNHNY, CDR2 SVGAGI (reference sequence). The ends were cut back, 0 bases at V and 2 bases at J, with 11 bases in the middle. The CDR3 runs 15 residues. The DNA for the CDR3 is TGTGCCAGCAGTTACTCCGCACTAGAGGCCTACGAGCAGTACGTC. Its translation is CASSYSALEAYEQYV.

This rearrangement joins TRBV7-9 to TRBJ2-3, with 10 bases fitting TRBD2. The length of the CDR3 is 15 residues. CDR1 SEHNR and CDR2 FQNEAQ come from the germline V gene (reference sequence). With 8 bases clipped from V and 3 bases from J, the junction kept 8 bases outside the gene matches. Here the CDR3 reads CASFLRAGGTDTQYF. The CDR3 nucleotides are TGTGCCAGCTTCCTTCGAGCGGGAGGGACAGATACGCAGTATTTT.

The genes are TRBV6-5 and TRBJ2-3, with D perhaps TRBD2 (6 bases). Germline V lookup: CDR1 MNHEY, CDR2 SVGAGI. CDR3 length: 16 amino acids. Trimming stripped 2 bases from V and 0 bases from J, with 12 bases between. CDR3 region: CASSYTGDSSTDTQYF. The CDR3 region has the DNA TGTGCCAGCAGTTACACTGGGGACTCTAGCACAGATACGCAGTATTTT.

The CDR3 reads CASTRGSNNSPLHF. The CDR3 nucleotides are TGTGCCAGCACCCGGGGGAGTAATAATTCACCCCTCCACTTT. V usage is TRBV5-4 and J usage is TRBJ1-6; a possible D gene is TRBD1 (5 bases). This CDR3 has 14 amino acids. Germline V gene data show CDR1 as SGHNT and CDR2 as YYREEE (reference sequence). Trimming pared 6 bases from V and 5 bases from J, leaving 12 bases between. The full variable domain, with the rest looked up from reference TRBV5-4 and TRBJ1-6, is ETGVTQSPTHLIKTRGQQVTLRCSSQSGHNTVSWYQQALGQGPQFIFQYYREEENGRGNFPPRFSGLQFPNYSSELNVNALELDDSALYLCASTRGSNNSPLHFGNGTRLTVT.

This clone has a single count. The V call is TRBV5-1, the J call TRBJ2-1; 12 bases are a match to TRBD2. Losses at the gene ends were 4 bases for V and 4 bases for J; bases not matched to a gene: 15. Germline CDR1 reads SGHRS; CDR2 reads YFSETQ. CDR3 length: 19 amino acids. Written as DNA, the CDR3 is TGCGCCAGCAGCACGCTCCCGCCGGGACTAGCGGGCGCTTACAATGAGCAGTTCTTC. Its translation is CASSTLPPGLAGAYNEQFF.

The chain has TRBV19 and TRBJ2-7; 7 nucleotides match TRBD1. V was pared by 5 bases and J by 2 bases, with 6 bases of the junction left unmatched. Germline CDR1 and CDR2: LNHDA and SQIVND (reference sequence). CDR3 size: 14 residues. DNA of the CDR3: TGTGCCAGTAGTCTGACAGGGTACCCCTACGAGCAGTACTTC. Translating it yields CASSLTGYPYEQYF.

V usage is TRBV27 and J usage is TRBJ2-5; 10 bases are a match to TRBD1. V lost 5 bases and J lost 3; bases outside the gene matches: 15. Germline CDR1 and CDR2: MNHEY and SMNVEV (reference sequence). The CDR3 covers 18 residues. The CDR3 nucleotides read TGTGCCAGCAGTCCCCACCAAACCCCGACAGGGGGCGAAGAGACCCAGTACTTC. Its protein product is CASSPHQTPTGGEETQYF.